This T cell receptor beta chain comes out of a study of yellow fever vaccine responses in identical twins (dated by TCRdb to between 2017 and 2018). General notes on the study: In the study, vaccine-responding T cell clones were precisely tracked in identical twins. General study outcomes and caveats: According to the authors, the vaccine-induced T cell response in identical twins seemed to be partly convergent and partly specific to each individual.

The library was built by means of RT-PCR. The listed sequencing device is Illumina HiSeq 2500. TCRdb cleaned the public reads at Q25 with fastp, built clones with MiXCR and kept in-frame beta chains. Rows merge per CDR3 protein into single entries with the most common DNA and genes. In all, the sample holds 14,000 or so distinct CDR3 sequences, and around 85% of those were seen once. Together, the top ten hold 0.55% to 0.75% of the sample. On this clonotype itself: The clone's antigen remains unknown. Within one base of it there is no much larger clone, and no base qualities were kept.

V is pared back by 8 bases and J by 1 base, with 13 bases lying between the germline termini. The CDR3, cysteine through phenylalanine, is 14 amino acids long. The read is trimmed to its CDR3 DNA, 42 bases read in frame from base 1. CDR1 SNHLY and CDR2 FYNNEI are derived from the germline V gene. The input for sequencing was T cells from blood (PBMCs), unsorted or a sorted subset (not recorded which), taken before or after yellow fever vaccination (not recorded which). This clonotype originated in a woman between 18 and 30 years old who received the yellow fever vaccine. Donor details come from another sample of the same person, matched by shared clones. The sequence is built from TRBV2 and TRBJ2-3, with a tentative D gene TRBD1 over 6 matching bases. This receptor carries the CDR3 CASQTGIRTDTQYF. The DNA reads TGTGCCAGCCAAACAGGGATACGCACAGATACGCAGTATTTT.